The 12 T cell receptor beta chains below were found in one sample sequenced in a study of cytomegalovirus exposure and HLA in healthy donors. The PCR ran on 60 Vbeta and 13 Jbeta primers. Sequencing was performed with immunoSEQ multiplex PCR; in TCRdb, only in-frame clones are kept and a portion is missing. The sample shows 50,000 to 75,000 clones, and over 2% sits with its ten largest clones. Material for sequencing was PBMCs. The receptors come from a woman younger than 35 in good health and CMV-seronegative.

The gene calls are TRBV19 and TRBJ1-3; 9 nucleotides agree with TRBD1. J gave up 0 bases and V 7 bases, and 10 bases lay outside the gene matches. The CDR3 runs to 17 residues. In germline, CDR1 is LNHDA, CDR2 SQIVND (reference sequence). The CDR3 spells CASKARGQGYSGNTIYF. CDR3 bases: TGTGCCAGTAAAGCCCGAGGACAGGGGTACTCTGGAAACACCATATATTTT.

This chain links TRBV9 with TRBJ2-7; TRBD1 is a possible D gene (6 bases). Per the germline V gene, CDR1 is SGDLS and CDR2 is YYNGEE. Trimming took off 3 bases at V and 4 bases at J, with 14 bases between the two ends. The CDR3 sequence is 14 residues long. CDR3 sequence: CASSEGDPPYEQYF. In nucleotides, the CDR3 is TGTGCCAGCAGCGAGGGGGACCCACCTTACGAGCAGTACTTC.

The V call is TRBV18, the J call TRBJ2-1; 8 bases map to TRBD2. The V gene end was trimmed by 5 bases and the J gene end by 2 bases; junction bases not matched to a gene: 5. Germline lookup yields CDR1 KGHSH and CDR2 LQKENI. The CDR3 length is 15 residues. In DNA, the CDR3 is TGTGCCAGCTCAGCTCTAGCGGGTCCCTACAATGAGCAGTTCTTC. It codes for CASSALAGPYNEQFF.

The chain combines TRBV5-1 with TRBJ2-2; D might be TRBD1 (5 bases). This CDR3 is 13 amino acids long. Germline CDR1 SGHRS, CDR2 YFSETQ. V was clipped by 1 base and J by 10 bases, with 11 bases between them. Here the CDR3 DNA reads TGCGCCAGCAGCTTGTGGGGCCCCGAGGAGCTGTTTTTT. It yields the protein CASSLWGPEELFF.

The chain employs TRBV19 and TRBJ1-1; D remains unclear. Trimming removed 7 bases from V and 3 bases from J, with 18 bases in between. The CDR3 loop spans 15 amino acids. Germline V gene sequence: CDR1 LNHDA, CDR2 SQIVND (reference sequence). The CDR3 spells CASTWGWKADTEAFF. The CDR3 coding sequence is TGTGCCAGTACTTGGGGTTGGAAAGCGGACACTGAAGCTTTCTTT.

The gene calls are TRBV6-5 and TRBJ1-1, with a possible D match to TRBD1 (5 bases). This CDR3 contains 12 residues. Deletions cut 7 bases from V and 3 bases from J, with 9 bases between. Germline V gene data show CDR1 as MNHEY and CDR2 as SVGAGI. This CDR3 is CASIGQHTEAFF. For the CDR3, the DNA is TGTGCCAGCATCGGACAACACACTGAAGCTTTCTTT.

The V call is TRBV5-1, the J call TRBJ2-7; 7 bases fit TRBD2. With 4 bases clipped from V and 2 bases from J, the junction kept 12 bases outside the gene matches. This CDR3 has 16 residues. CDR1 is SGHRS and CDR2 is YFSETQ in the germline V gene. In nucleotides, the CDR3 is TGCGCCAGCAGCCCCCTTTCGACTAGCCCAACCTACGAGCAGTACTTC. The encoded protein is CASSPLSTSPTYEQYF.

This chain's CDR3 is CASSTRQGAQPQHF. CDR3 in DNA: TGTGCCAGTTCCACCCGACAGGGTGCTCAGCCCCAGCATTTT. The chain combines TRBV19 with TRBJ1-5; 7 bases match TRBD1. Germline V gene lookup returns CDR1 LNHDA and CDR2 SQIVND (reference sequence). Unmatched junction bases numbered 10, after V lost 8 bases and J lost 6 bases. This CDR3 region has 14 residues. The complete variable domain, with remaining parts taken from reference TRBV19 and TRBJ1-5, reads DGGITQSPKYLFRKEGQNVTLSCEQNLNHDAMYWYRQDPGQGLRLIYYSQIVNDFQKGDIAEGYSVSREKKESFPLTVTSAQKNPTAFYLCASSTRQGAQPQHFGDGTRLSIL.

This sequence joins TRBV6-1 and TRBJ1-2, with D unclear. Germline V gene lookup returns CDR1 MNHNS and CDR2 SASEGT. The CDR3 loop spans 12 amino acids. V was pared by 4 bases and J by 5 bases, with 8 bases between. CDR3 DNA: TGTGCCAGCAGTGCCCCCCGTTATGGCTACACCTTC. Translated, it gives CASSAPRYGYTF.

The gene calls are TRBV10-3 and TRBJ2-2; tentative D call: TRBD1 (6 bases). The CDR3 extends over 14 amino acids. CDR1 and CDR2 from the germline V gene are ENHRY and SYGVKD. The germline V and J ends were trimmed by 6 bases and 2 bases, with 10 bases remaining between them. The CDR3 region is CAISGQINTGELFF. In nucleotides, the CDR3 is TGTGCCATCAGCGGACAGATCAACACCGGGGAGCTGTTTTTT.

The V call is TRBV7-2, the J call TRBJ1-1; 10 nucleotides align to TRBD1. Germline CDR1 is SGHTA and CDR2 is FQGNSA. The CDR3 contains 19 residues. Trimming at V came to 0 bases and at J to 2 bases, leaving 12 bases not matched to a gene. The CDR3 sequence is CASSLALSRQGALNTEAFF. DNA of the CDR3: TGTGCCAGCAGCTTAGCGCTTTCGCGACAGGGGGCCTTAAACACTGAAGCTTTCTTT.

The rearrangement uses TRBV28 and TRBJ1-2; D uncertain. CDR1 MDHEN and CDR2 SYDVKM come from the germline V gene. V was trimmed by 5 bases and J by 4 bases, leaving 20 bases between them. The CDR3 is made up of 16 amino acids. The CDR3 DNA sequence: TGTGCCAGCAGTCCCCCCGGGATCTATTCACTCTATGGCTACACCTTC. It specifies CASSPPGIYSLYGYTF.